This T cell receptor beta chain was identified in a study of T-cell reconstitution after alpha-beta-depleted transplantation in children. Overall study findings and caveats: Reportedly, only several hundred clones from non-depleted graft cells drove alpha-beta T-cell counts at about two months.

V gave up 1 base and J gave up 2 bases, with 10 bases separating them. This CDR3 is built from 15 residues. Germline assignment: CDR1 MNHEY and CDR2 SVGAGI. Unique molecular identifiers were built into the TCRbeta library. In TCRdb, the PCR reads were re-called with MiXCR into one record per CDR3 protein. The table has some 200,000 distinct CDR3 sequences, under 8.5% seen once; the top ten hold roughly 35%. This clonotype was observed a handful of times. As yet, its antigen is unknown. The origin of this receptor is a male patient aged 2 to 9 who had a stem cell transplant for acute myeloid leukemia, so the T cells may come from the graft donor. The specimen was PBMCs, mostly from graft donor cells, collected 360 days after TCRalphabeta/CD19-depleted stem cell transplant. V usage is TRBV6-5 and J usage is TRBJ2-3; possibly TRBD2 for D (6 bases). For the CDR3, the DNA is TGTGCCAGCAGTTACTACGCGGGGTACACAGATACGCAGTATTTT. Its protein is CASSYYAGYTDTQYF.